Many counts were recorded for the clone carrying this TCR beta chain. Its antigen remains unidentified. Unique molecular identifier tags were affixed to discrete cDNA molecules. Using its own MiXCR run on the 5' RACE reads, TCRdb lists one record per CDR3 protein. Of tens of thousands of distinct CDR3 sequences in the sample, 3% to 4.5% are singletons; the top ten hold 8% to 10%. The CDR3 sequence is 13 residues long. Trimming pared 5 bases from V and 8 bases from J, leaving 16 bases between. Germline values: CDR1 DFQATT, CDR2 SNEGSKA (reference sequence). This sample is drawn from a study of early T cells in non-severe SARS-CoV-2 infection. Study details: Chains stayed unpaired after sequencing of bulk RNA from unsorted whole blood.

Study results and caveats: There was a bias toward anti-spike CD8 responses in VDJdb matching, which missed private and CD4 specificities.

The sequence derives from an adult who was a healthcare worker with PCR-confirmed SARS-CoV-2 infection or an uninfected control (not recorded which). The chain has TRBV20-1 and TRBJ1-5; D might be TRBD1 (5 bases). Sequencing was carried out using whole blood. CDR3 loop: CSAPPSGEKPQHF. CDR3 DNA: TGCAGTGCTCCCCCCTCGGGGGAAAAGCCCCAGCATTTT.